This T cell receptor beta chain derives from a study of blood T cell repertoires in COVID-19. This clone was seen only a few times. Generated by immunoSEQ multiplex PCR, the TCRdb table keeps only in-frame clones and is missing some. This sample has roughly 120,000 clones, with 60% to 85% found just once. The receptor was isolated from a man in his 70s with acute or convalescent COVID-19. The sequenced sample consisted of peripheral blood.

The CDR3 sequence: CASSGQGTSYEQYF. In nucleotides, the CDR3 is TGCGCCAGCAGCGGACAGGGTACCTCCTACGAGCAGTACTTC. V usage is TRBV5-1 and J usage is TRBJ2-7, with 8 nucleotides matching TRBD1. The ends lost 4 bases at V and 0 bases at J; junction bases unmatched: 3. Germline-derived CDR1 and CDR2 are SGHRS and YFSETQ. The CDR3 loop spans 14 amino acids.